The clone carrying this T cell receptor beta chain was detected many times. This entry is derived from a study of neurological immune-mediated disorders. TCRdb re-called the 5' RACE reads through MiXCR, storing one row per CDR3 protein. The sample carries approximately 53,000 distinct CDR3 sequences, 9% to 10% recorded once. As to time point: longitudinal time-point 1 (baseline). Germline lookup yields CDR1 SGHKS and CDR2 YYEKEE (reference sequence). Deletions cut 4 bases from V and 2 bases from J, with 9 bases between. This CDR3 comprises 13 residues. This clonotype was obtained from a woman between 35 and 50 years old in good health. The sample taken for sequencing was PBMCs. The V call is TRBV5-5, the J call TRBJ2-5; no firm D call. This CDR3 is CASSAQAQETQYF. As DNA, the CDR3 is TGTGCCAGCAGCGCCCAGGCTCAAGAGACCCAGTACTTC. The full variable domain, in which reference TRBV5-5 and TRBJ2-5 provide the parts outside the CDR3, is DAGVTQSPTHLIKTRGQQVTLRCSPISGHKSVSWYQQVLGQGPQFIFQYYEKEERGRGNFPDRFSARQFPNYSSELNVNALLLGDSALYLCASSAQAQETQYFGPGTRLLVL.